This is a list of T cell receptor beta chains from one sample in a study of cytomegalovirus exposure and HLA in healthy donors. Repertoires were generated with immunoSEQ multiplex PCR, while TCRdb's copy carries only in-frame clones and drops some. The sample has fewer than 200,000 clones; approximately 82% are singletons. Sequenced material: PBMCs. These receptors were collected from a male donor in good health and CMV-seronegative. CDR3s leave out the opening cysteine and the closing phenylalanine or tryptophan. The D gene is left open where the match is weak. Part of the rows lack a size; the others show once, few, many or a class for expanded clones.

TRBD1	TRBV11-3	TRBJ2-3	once	ASSYTLGQGGGDTQY
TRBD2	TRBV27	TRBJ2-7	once	ASIRSSPGGGGSYEQY
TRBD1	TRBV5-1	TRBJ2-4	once	ASSLYPSGTEMLNIQY
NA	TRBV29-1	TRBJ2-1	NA	SVAGVDEQF
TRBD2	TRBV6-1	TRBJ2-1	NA	ASSDRGGPNEQF
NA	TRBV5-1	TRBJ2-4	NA	ASSLGTALAKNIQY
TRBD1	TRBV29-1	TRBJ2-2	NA	SVGQGRVTGELF
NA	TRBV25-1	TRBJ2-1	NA	ASSAQTSSYNEQF
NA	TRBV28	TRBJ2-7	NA	ASRLRVGEQY
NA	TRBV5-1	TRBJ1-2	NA	ASSSPRGSTGGYT
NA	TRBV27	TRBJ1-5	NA	ASSTRHFNQPQH
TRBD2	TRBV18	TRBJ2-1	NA	ASSPGGGIYNEQF
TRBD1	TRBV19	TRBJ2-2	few	ASRQGRNTGELF
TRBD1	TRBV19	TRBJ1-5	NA	ASSIYPRSTGGARPGQPQH
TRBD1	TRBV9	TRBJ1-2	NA	ASSPTGVDYGYT
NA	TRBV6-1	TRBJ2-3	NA	ASSVWTLSTDTQY
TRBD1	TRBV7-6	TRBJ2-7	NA	ASSLGQGAGYEQY
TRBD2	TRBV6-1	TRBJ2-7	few	ASSDQAGGPYEQY
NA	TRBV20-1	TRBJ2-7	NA	SARDFPEQY
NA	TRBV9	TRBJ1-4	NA	ASSVGGGITNEKLF
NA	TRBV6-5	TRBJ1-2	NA	ASSPSPGPYGYT
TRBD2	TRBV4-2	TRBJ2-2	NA	ASSHASGSPTGELF
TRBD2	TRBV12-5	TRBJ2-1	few	ASAPYSGLVGNEQF
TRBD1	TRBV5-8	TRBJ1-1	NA	ASSRRQGLTEAF
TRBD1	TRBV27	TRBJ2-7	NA	ASSWGTVSSYEQY
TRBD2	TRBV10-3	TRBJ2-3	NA	AISESERGGGDTQY
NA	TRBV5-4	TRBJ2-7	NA	ASSLTQRSYEQY
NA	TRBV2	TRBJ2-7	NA	ASSGQGQAYEQY
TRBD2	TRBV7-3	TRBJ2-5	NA	ASSLASGGAETQY
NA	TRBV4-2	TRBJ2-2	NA	ASSQETSRRTGELF
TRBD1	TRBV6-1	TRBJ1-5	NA	ASSEFGQAAQPQH
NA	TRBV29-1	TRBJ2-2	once	SLRDSPRGELF
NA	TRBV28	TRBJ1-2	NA	ASSSPGGGNVYGYT
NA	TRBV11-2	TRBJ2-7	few	ASSLSTGAPYEQY
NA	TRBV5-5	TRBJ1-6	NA	ASSLAVLVSYNSPLH